This TCR beta chain was obtained from a study of blood T cells in healthy people across ages. A J-beta primer mix and a sample-barcoded 5' primer were used in a second PCR of about 7 to 12 cycles. A single record per CDR3 protein comes from TCRdb applying MiXCR to the 5' RACE reads. The repertoire holds 980,000 or so distinct CDR3 sequences, with approximately 49% as singletons. Germline V gene sequence: CDR1 DFQATT, CDR2 SNEGSKA (reference sequence). V was cut by 2 bases and J by 0 bases, with 14 bases left in between. CDR3 length: 15 residues. V usage is TRBV20-1 and J usage is TRBJ2-7; perhaps D is TRBD1 or TRBD2 (5 bases each). Sequences were obtained from blood. The TCR comes from a man between 25 and 39 years old in good health. The CDR3 region has the DNA TGCAGTGCTAGACGGGGCCGGGCGGCCTCCTACGAGCAGTACTTC. This gives the protein CSARRGRAASYEQYF.